This T cell receptor beta chain was captured in a study of CD8 T cells in Susac syndrome. Blood CD8+ and CD4+ T cells underwent high-throughput TCR beta sequencing. Treatment-naive patients with stable or active relapsing-remitting disease were the multiple sclerosis controls. TEMRA cells were enriched by FACS, while CD8+ and CD4+ T cells were obtained through a negative isolation that was performed magnetically. J was trimmed by 6 bases and V by 5 bases; bases with no gene match: 4. The CDR3 is 13 amino acids. Germline values: CDR1 SEHNR, CDR2 FQNEAQ (reference sequence). This clonotype has just one count. Random-hexamer reverse transcription was applied to about 0.5 to 1 ug RNA. By means of immunoSEQ multiplex PCR, TCR beta CDR3 spanning 54 Vbeta and 13 Jbeta underwent amplification. TCRdb reanalysed the immunoSEQ multiplex PCR reads using MiXCR and keeps one entry per CDR3 protein. Of about 150,000 distinct CDR3 sequences listed, over 95% are singletons.

This chain joins TRBV7-9 and TRBJ2-1; 7 bases line up with TRBD2. The sample consisted of CD8+ T cells from PBMCs. This TCR was recovered from a human donor with multiple sclerosis. The CDR3 here is CASSPSGVNEQFF. The CDR3 DNA follows: TGTGCCAGCAGCCCAAGCGGGGTCAATGAGCAGTTCTTC.